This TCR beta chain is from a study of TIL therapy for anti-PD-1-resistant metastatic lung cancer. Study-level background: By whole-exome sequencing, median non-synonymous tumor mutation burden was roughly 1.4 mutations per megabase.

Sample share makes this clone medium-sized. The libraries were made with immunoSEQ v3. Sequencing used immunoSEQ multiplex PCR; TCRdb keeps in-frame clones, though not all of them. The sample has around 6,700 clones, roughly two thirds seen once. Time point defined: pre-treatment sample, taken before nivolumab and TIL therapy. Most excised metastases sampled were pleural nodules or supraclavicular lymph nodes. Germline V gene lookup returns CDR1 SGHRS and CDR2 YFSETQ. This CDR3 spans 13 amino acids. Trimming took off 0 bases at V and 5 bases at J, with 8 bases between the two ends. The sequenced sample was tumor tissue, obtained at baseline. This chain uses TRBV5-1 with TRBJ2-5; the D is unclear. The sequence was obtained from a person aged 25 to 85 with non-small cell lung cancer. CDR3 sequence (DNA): TGCGCCAGCAGCTTGGTGACTGGGGAGACCCAGTACTTC. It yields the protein CASSLVTGETQYF.